Listed below are T cell receptor beta chains from one sample, sequenced in a study of blood T cell repertoires in COVID-19. Using immunoSEQ multiplex PCR, the repertoire was profiled, and TCRdb retains in-frame clones only, with some absent. The sample has 180,000 or so clones, around 87% seen once. The sample taken for sequencing was peripheral blood. The receptors were gathered from a woman older than 75 in a cohort sampled during active or convalescent COVID-19. Each CDR3 is given with its conserved first and last residue. Fields, in order: CDR3 length, V gene, J gene, CDR3 protein.

>15|TRBV6-4|TRBJ1-6
CASRRYSSYNSPLHF
>16|TRBV5-4|TRBJ2-1
CASSPSGTGGFNEQFF
>16|TRBV9|TRBJ1-4
CASSALSHRRDEKLFF
>14|TRBV10-2|TRBJ1-3
CASADRSSGNTIYF
>20|TRBV5-1|TRBJ1-1
CASSAKYRDRVPQMNTEAFF
>15|TRBV10-3|TRBJ2-2
CAISQGASNTGELFF
>12|TRBV29-1|TRBJ1-5
CSVGRSGQPQHF
>17|TRBV5-1|TRBJ1-4
CASSWPRTGGGNEKLFF
>15|TRBV6-5|TRBJ1-3
CASSRQDRGGNTIYF
>14|TRBV5-6|TRBJ1-1
CASSLESRGPEAFF
>13|TRBV2|TRBJ2-1
CASSETGNFEQFF
>15|TRBV29-1|TRBJ1-3
CSVYDRGYSGNTIYF
>13|TRBV10-2|TRBJ1-5
CASSEQVEQPQHF
>14|TRBV25-1|TRBJ2-1
CASLSGSGADEQFF
>16|TRBV7-9|TRBJ2-5
CASSLIGTGTVETQYF
>14|TRBV11-3|TRBJ1-1
CASSGEGFRTEAFF
>19|TRBV27|TRBJ2-1
CASSLSARGYRSSYNEQFF
>15|TRBV5-8|TRBJ2-3
CASSLDIARSDTQYF
>12|TRBV29-1|TRBJ1-1
CSVGWGASEAFF
>14|TRBV6-6|TRBJ1-1
CASSAPPLGAEAFF
>22|TRBV24-1|TRBJ2-1
CATSSNTRRTSAVTGHYNEQFF
>15|TRBV6-1|TRBJ1-5
CASSESGQRGAWGHF
>16|TRBV28|TRBJ1-5
CAITIGRDSSNQPQHF
>16|TRBV6-2/TRBV6-3|TRBJ1-2
CASSYPSYRGSYGYTF
>17|TRBV11-2|TRBJ1-3
CASSPYLRDSSGNTIYF
>19|TRBV27|TRBJ1-4
CASSLSFGGQGSGGEKLFF
>11|TRBV2|TRBJ2-7
CASRSQVTPYF
>15|TRBV6-5|TRBJ1-4
CASRPTGGANEKLFF
>17|TRBV7-9|TRBJ1-1
CASSSMELRYREGRAFF
>15|TRBV4-2|TRBJ1-6
CASSQVVRGNSPLHF
>15|TRBV3-1/TRBV3-2|TRBJ2-3
CASSQVGGSTDTQYF
>15|TRBV7-9|TRBJ2-1
CASSLVAGSYNEQFF
>15|TRBV24-1|TRBJ2-1
CATHPGTSSYNEQFF
>13|TRBV29-1|TRBJ2-5
CSVEVGAGETQYF
>12|TRBV11-3|TRBJ2-1
CASSLSGNEQFF
>14|TRBV6-2/TRBV6-3|TRBJ2-7
CASRYARYRYEQYF
>17|TRBV10-1|TRBJ2-5
CASSESPQRGGLETQYF
>16|TRBV6-2/TRBV6-3|TRBJ1-6
CASSYWQGLRNSPLHF
>15|TRBV7-9|TRBJ2-2
CASSPLAGWTGELFF
>14|TRBV5-4|TRBJ1-2
CASTLGGDVYGYTF
>13|TRBV28|TRBJ2-4
CASSLSRKNIQYF
>15|TRBV3-1/TRBV3-2|TRBJ1-1
CASSLSDRGNTEAFF
>15|TRBV24-1|TRBJ2-3
CATSDRTSGRDTQYF
>11|TRBV20-1|TRBJ2-1
CSASGALVQFF
>12|TRBV5-6|TRBJ2-1
CASSFQGDEQFF
>16|TRBV18|TRBJ1-3
CASSPIAGNSGNTIYF
>14|TRBV5-1|TRBJ2-1
CASSEGQTYNEQFF
>11|TRBV2|TRBJ1-4
CASSSGEKLFF
>15|TRBV9|TRBJ2-2
CASSVALVGTGELFF